The 5 T cell receptor beta chains below all came from one sample that was sequenced in a study of T cell repertoires in cytomegalovirus infection. TCRdb redid the calling of the reads with MiXCR, one entry per CDR3 protein. The profile shows around 180,000 distinct CDR3 sequences, 28% of them singletons. Sequences were obtained from PBMCs. These receptors were taken from a human donor in good health (CMV status not recorded). Some clones in this sample may be carry-over from other donors' samples.

This clonotype was counted a few times. CDR3 in amino acids: CASSSPSGDRETQYF. CDR3 nucleotides: TGTGCCAGCAGTTCCCCATCGGGGGACAGGGAGACCCAGTACTTC. The V call is TRBV28, the J call TRBJ2-5; 8 bases fit TRBD1. Looked up from germline, CDR1 is MDHEN and CDR2 is SYDVKM. This CDR3 has 15 residues. V lost 4 bases and J lost 5; bases outside the gene matches: 9. Drawing the rest from reference TRBV28 and TRBJ2-5, the complete variable domain is DVKVTQSSRYLVKRTGEKVFLECVQDMDHENMFWYRQDPGLGLRLIYFSYDVKMKEKGDIPEGYSVSREKKERFSLILESASTNQTSMYLCASSSPSGDRETQYFGPGTRLLVL.

V usage is TRBV25-1 and J usage is TRBJ1-6, with no clear D. Germline V lookup: CDR1 MGHDK, CDR2 SYGVNS. CDR3 length equals 13 residues. V dropped 0 bases and J dropped 8 bases, with 5 bases sitting between them. CDR3 in DNA: TGTGCCAGCAGTGAATATATGTATTCACCCCTCCACTTT. It translates to CASSEYMYSPLHF. The variable domain in full, with the rest retrieved from reference TRBV25-1 and TRBJ1-6, is EADIYQTPRYLVIGTGKKITLECSQTMGHDKMYWYQQDPGMELHLIHYSYGVNSTEKGDLSSESTVSRIRTEHFPLTLESARPSHTSQYLCASSEYMYSPLHFGNGTRLTVT.

This clonotype was counted between two and nine times. The chain carries TRBV10-3 and TRBJ2-7, with D hard to call. V was pared by 10 bases and J by 5 bases, with 18 bases between. Germline V CDR1 and CDR2: ENHRY, SYGVKD. This CDR3 is 13 amino acids long. The CDR3 loop is CATSASVPHEQYF. In DNA, the CDR3 is TGTGCCACCTCGGCCTCAGTCCCCCACGAGCAGTACTTC.

V and J are TRBV6-2 or TRBV6-3 and TRBJ1-2; D unresolved. CDR1 and CDR2 from the germline V gene are MNHEY and SVGEGT. This CDR3 is built from 12 residues. V was shortened by 6 bases and J by 2 bases, with 7 bases between the two germline ends. The CDR3 sequence is CASSGVNYGYTF. CDR3 nucleotides: TGTGCCAGCAGCGGAGTCAACTATGGCTACACCTTC.

V is TRBV7-6 and J is TRBJ1-1, with D tentatively TRBD1 (5 bases). Germline V lookup: CDR1 SGHVS, CDR2 FNYEAQ. The germline V and J ends were trimmed by 1 base and 7 bases, with 13 bases remaining between them. The CDR3 has 14 residues. Written as DNA, the CDR3 is TGTGCCAGCAGCTTAGGAGGGGCGCGGGGTGAAGCTTTCTTT. Its protein is CASSLGGARGEAFF.